This TCR beta chain was sequenced during a study of shared clonotypes between healthy human individuals. General study results and limits: Collection of samples was limited to blood; tissue repertoires likely differ. Between several donors, naive CD4 clonotypes were shared at a level of about 5%. On the whole, naive subsets had larger estimated richness than memory subsets had.

CD45RO-negative cells were positively selected for CCR7, leaving out terminally differentiated effector memory CD45RA+ cells. From germline, CDR1 is LNHNV and CDR2 YYDKDF (reference sequence). Trimming removed 1 base at V and 0 bases at J, with 7 bases between. The CDR3 runs to 15 residues. Only in-frame clones appear in the TCRdb table, and some are missing; sequencing was by immunoSEQ multiplex PCR. This sample has about 2.1 million clones; roughly 91% occur once, and the top ten carry approximately 1.7%. About this clone: The antigen is undetermined.

Sequenced: naive CD8+ T cells from PBMCs. The clonotype originates from a man younger than 30 in good health. Some clones in this sample may be carry-over from other donors' samples. This chain joins TRBV15 and TRBJ1-5; unclear D gene. The CDR3 here is CATSRGGDSNQPQHF. CDR3 DNA sequence: TGTGCCACCAGCAGAGGTGGGGATAGCAATCAGCCCCAGCATTTT.